This entry lists 14 T cell receptor beta chains sequenced from one sample in a study of blood T cell repertoires in COVID-19. Repertoires were generated with immunoSEQ multiplex PCR, while TCRdb's copy carries only in-frame clones and drops some. The data show about 100,000 clones, 65% to 90% seen once. The sample taken for sequencing was peripheral blood. These receptors were obtained from a man aged 80 or over with acute or convalescent COVID-19.

This chain connects TRBV30 to TRBJ1-1; 8 bases are shared with TRBD1. The trim removed 3 bases at V and 3 bases at J, leaving 0 bases unmatched. The CDR3 consists of 12 residues. CDR1 is GTSNPN and CDR2 is SVGIG in the germline V gene (reference sequence). The CDR3 DNA reads as TGTGCCTGGAGGGACAGGGACACTGAAGCTTTCTTT. Its protein is CAWRDRDTEAFF. Using reference TRBV30 and TRBJ1-1 for the parts outside the CDR3, the full variable domain is SQTIHQWPATLVQPVGSPLSLECTVEGTSNPNLYWYRQAAGRGLQLLFYSVGIGQISSEVPQNLSASRPQDRQFILSSKKLLLSDSGFYLCAWRDRDTEAFFGQGTRLTVV.

This clone turned up a few times. The chain has TRBV4-1 and TRBJ1-3; a weak D match, TRBD1 (5 bases). This CDR3 has 15 amino acids. Germline V gives CDR1 MGHRA, CDR2 YSYEKL. Trimming shortened V by 0 bases and J by 5 bases, and 11 bases separated the two germline ends. In DNA, the CDR3 is TGCGCCAGCAGCCAAGATGGGGGGATAAGAAACACCATATATTTT. Residues: CASSQDGGIRNTIYF.

V gene TRBV28 combines with J gene TRBJ2-1; TRBD2 matches 10 bases. Germline V gene lookup returns CDR1 MDHEN and CDR2 SYDVKM. V gave up 7 bases and J gave up 6 bases; unmatched junction bases: 9. This CDR3 spans 15 amino acids. In DNA, the CDR3 is TGTGCCAGCACCTCCGTAGCGGGAGGATCCAATGAGCAGTTCTTC. Its translation: CASTSVAGGSNEQFF.

The chain has TRBV5-5 and TRBJ2-7; 7 bases fit TRBD1. The germline gives CDR1 SGHKS, CDR2 YYEKEE (reference sequence). The CDR3 extends over 15 amino acids. Trimming at V came to 0 bases and at J to 5 bases, leaving 8 bases not matched to a gene. The CDR3 sequence: CASSLETGSDHEQYF. CDR3 DNA sequence: TGTGCCAGCAGCTTGGAGACAGGGAGTGACCACGAGCAGTACTTC. Complete variable domain (other parts from reference TRBV5-5 and TRBJ2-7): DAGVTQSPTHLIKTRGQQVTLRCSPISGHKSVSWYQQVLGQGPQFIFQYYEKEERGRGNFPDRFSARQFPNYSSELNVNALLLGDSALYLCASSLETGSDHEQYFGPGTRLTVT.

This chain links TRBV5-1 with TRBJ1-6; possibly TRBD1 for D (6 bases). The CDR3 runs to 15 residues. The germline V gene encodes CDR1 SGHRS and CDR2 YFSETQ. Trimming removed 0 bases at V and 6 bases at J, with 10 bases between. CDR3 amino acids: CASSLVGTINSPLHF. The DNA for the CDR3 is TGCGCCAGCAGCTTGGTTGGGACAATTAATTCACCCCTCCACTTT.

V and J are TRBV7-3 and TRBJ2-1; 13 positions agree with TRBD2. Per germline, CDR1 SGHTA and CDR2 FQGTGA. CDR3 length equals 17 residues. Losses at the gene ends were 4 bases for V and 5 bases for J; bases not matched to a gene: 8. Written as DNA, the CDR3 is TGTGCCAGCAGCTCCTCCCCAGGACTAGCGGGAGACAATGAGCAGTTCTTC. This translates into CASSSSPGLAGDNEQFF.

The chain joins TRBV4-3 to TRBJ2-3; 13 nucleotides line up with TRBD2. J lost 0 bases, V lost 3 bases, and 3 bases had no gene match. This CDR3 has 17 residues. Germline CDR1 reads LGHNA; CDR2 reads YSLEER. As DNA, the CDR3 is TGCGCCAGCAGCCAGGGGACTAGCGGGATCAGCACAGATACGCAGTATTTT. Translation: CASSQGTSGISTDTQYF.

The chain carries TRBV6-5 and TRBJ1-1; 10 bases line up with TRBD1. The CDR3 is 14 amino acids. After removal of 8 bases from V and 4 bases from J, the junction contained 7 bases not matched to a gene. In germline, CDR1 is MNHEY, CDR2 SVGAGI. For the CDR3, the DNA is TGTGCCAGCTTCGCTGGACAGGGGGGCACTGAAGCTTTCTTT. Protein: CASFAGQGGTEAFF.

This clone was seen just once. The CDR3 DNA reads as TGTGCCAGCAGCTTTCGGGGCTACAATGAGCAGTTCTTC. This translates into CASSFRGYNEQFF. This sequence joins TRBV11-2 and TRBJ2-1; TRBD2 might be the D (5 bases). Trimming removed 3 bases at V and 3 bases at J, with 6 bases between. The CDR3 length is 13 residues. Per the germline V gene, CDR1 is SGHAT and CDR2 is FQNNGV. Full variable domain (outside the CDR3, taken from reference TRBV11-2 and TRBJ2-1): EAGVAQSPRYKIIEKRQSVAFWCNPISGHATLYWYQQILGQGPKLLIQFQNNGVVDDSQLPKDRFSAERLKGVDSTLKIQPAKLEDSAVYLCASSFRGYNEQFFGPGTRLTVL.

V is TRBV10-1 and J is TRBJ2-7; 8 bases match TRBD2. With V trimmed by 4 bases and J by 7 bases, 18 bases remained unmatched. The germline V gene encodes CDR1 WNHNN and CDR2 SYGVQD (reference sequence). This CDR3 has 17 amino acids. CDR3 loop: CASSASEGGRPTREQYF. For the CDR3, the DNA is TGCGCCAGCAGTGCCTCCGAGGGCGGGAGGCCCACTCGGGAGCAGTACTTC.

The chain joins TRBV7-8 to TRBJ2-7; possible D gene TRBD1, 6 bases. Trimming shortened V by 5 bases and J by 3 bases, and 8 bases separated the two germline ends. There are 12 residues in the CDR3. CDR1 is SGHVS, CDR2 FQNEAQ, per germline. The CDR3 DNA reads as TGTGCCAGCAGCCAAGGGGGCTACGAGCAGTACTTC. Amino acids: CASSQGGYEQYF.

V and J are TRBV10-3 and TRBJ1-1; D is unresolved. The germline V gene has CDR1 ENHRY and CDR2 SYGVKD. This CDR3 contains 15 residues. The V and J ends lost 4 bases and 1 base respectively, with 13 bases between them. The CDR3 protein is CAISGRLTGNTEAFF. In DNA form, the CDR3 reads TGTGCCATCAGTGGGAGACTCACGGGGAACACTGAAGCTTTCTTT.

The rearrangement links TRBV25-1 to TRBJ2-1, with TRBD1 matching over 10 bases. CDR1 is MGHDK, CDR2 SYGVNS, per germline. With 5 bases clipped from V and 7 bases from J, the junction kept 11 bases outside the gene matches. This CDR3 region has 16 residues. In nucleotides, the CDR3 is TGTGCCAGCAGTTCCACTGGGGGACAGGGGAAGAATGAGCAGTTCTTC. It translates to CASSSTGGQGKNEQFF.

The chain uses TRBV30 and TRBJ2-5, with D perhaps matching TRBD2 (5 bases). This CDR3 comprises 13 residues. The germline V and J ends were trimmed by 2 bases and 5 bases, with 12 bases remaining between them. From germline, CDR1 is GTSNPN and CDR2 SVGIG (reference sequence). The chain's CDR3 is CAWSRGADETQYF. CDR3 nucleotides: TGTGCCTGGAGTCGTGGAGCGGACGAGACCCAGTACTTC.